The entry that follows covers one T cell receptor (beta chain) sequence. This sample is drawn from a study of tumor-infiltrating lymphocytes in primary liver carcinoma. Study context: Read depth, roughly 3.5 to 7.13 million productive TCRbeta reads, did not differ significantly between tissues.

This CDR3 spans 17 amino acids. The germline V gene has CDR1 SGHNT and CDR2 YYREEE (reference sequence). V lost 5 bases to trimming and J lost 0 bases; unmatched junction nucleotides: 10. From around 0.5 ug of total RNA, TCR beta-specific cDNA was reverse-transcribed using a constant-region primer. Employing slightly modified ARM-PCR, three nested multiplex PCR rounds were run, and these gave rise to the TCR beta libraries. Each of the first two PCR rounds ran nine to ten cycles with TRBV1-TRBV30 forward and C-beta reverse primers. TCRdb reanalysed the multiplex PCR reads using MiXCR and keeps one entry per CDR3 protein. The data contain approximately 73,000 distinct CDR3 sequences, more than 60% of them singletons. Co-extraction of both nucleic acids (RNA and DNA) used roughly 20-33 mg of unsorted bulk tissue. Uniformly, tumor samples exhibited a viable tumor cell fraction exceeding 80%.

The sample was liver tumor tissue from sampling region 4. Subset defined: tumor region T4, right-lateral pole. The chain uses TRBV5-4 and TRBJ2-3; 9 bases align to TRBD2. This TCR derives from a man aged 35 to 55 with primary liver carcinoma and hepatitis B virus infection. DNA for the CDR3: TGTGCCAGCAGTACAGTAACCGGGACTAGCAGCACAGATACGCAGTATTTT. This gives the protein CASSTVTGTSSTDTQYF.